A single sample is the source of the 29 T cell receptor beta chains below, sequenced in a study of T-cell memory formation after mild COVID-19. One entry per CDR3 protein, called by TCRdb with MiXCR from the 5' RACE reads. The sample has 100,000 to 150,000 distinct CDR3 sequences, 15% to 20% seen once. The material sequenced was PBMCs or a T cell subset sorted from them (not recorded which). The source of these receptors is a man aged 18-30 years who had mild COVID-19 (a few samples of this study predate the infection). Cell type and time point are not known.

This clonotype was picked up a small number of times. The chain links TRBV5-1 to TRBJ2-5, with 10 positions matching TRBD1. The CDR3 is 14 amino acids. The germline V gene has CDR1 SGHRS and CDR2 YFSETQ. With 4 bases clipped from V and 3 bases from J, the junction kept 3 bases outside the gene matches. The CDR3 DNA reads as TGCGCCAGCAGCCGTGGGACAGGGGAAGAGACCCAGTACTTC. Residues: CASSRGTGEETQYF.

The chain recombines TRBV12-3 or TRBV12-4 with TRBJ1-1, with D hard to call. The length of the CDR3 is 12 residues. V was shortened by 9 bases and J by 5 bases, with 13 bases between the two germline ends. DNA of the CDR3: TGTGCCAGTCACCGCCCACGGACTGAAGCTTTCTTT. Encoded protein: CASHRPRTEAFF.

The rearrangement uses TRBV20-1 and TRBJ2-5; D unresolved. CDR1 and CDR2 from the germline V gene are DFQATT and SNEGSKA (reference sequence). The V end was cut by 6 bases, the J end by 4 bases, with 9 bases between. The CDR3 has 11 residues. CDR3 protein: CSAPNGETQYF. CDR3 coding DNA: TGCAGTGCCCCAAACGGAGAGACCCAGTACTTC.

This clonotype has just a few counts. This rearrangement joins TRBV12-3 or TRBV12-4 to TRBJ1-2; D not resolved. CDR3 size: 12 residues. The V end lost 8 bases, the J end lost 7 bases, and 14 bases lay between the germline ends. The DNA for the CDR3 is TGTGCCAGCTCCGGCCCTATGGGTGGCTACACCTTC. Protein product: CASSGPMGGYTF.

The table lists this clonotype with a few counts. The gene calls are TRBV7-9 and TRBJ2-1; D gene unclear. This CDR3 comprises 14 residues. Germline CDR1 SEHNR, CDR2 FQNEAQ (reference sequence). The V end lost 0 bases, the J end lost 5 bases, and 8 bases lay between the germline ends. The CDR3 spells CASSLALAHNEQFF. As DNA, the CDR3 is TGTGCCAGCAGCTTAGCTCTTGCCCACAATGAGCAGTTCTTC.

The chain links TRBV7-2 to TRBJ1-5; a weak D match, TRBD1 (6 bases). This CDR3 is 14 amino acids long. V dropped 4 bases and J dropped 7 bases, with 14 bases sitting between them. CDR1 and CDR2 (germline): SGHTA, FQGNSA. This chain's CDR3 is CASSYDGGRQPQHF. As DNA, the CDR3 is TGTGCCAGCAGCTACGATGGGGGCCGGCAGCCCCAGCATTTT.

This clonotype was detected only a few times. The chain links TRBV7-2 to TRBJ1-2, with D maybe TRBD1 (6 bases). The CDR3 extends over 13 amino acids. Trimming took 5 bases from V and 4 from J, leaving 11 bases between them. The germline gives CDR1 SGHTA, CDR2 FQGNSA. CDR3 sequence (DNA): TGTGCCAGCAGCCCGGACAGAACCTATGGCTACACCTTC. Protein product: CASSPDRTYGYTF.

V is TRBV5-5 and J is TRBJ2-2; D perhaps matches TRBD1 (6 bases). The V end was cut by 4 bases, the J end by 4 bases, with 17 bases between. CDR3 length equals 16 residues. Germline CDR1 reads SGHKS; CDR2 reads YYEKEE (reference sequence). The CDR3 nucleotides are TGTGCCAGCAGCCCCCCCACCGGGACAACCACCGGGGAGCTGTTTTTT. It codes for CASSPPTGTTTGELFF.

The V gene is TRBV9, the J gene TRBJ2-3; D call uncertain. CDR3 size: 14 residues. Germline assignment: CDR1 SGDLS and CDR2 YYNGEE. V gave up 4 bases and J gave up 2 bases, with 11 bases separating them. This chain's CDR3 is CASSLRQYTDTQYF. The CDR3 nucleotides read TGTGCCAGCAGCCTTCGGCAGTACACAGATACGCAGTATTTT.

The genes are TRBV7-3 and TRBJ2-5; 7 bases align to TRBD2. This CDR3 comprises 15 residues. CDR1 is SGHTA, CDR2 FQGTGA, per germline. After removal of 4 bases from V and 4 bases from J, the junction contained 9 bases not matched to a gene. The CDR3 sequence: CASSSNTGTTETQYF. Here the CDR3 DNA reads TGTGCCAGCAGCTCAAACACCGGGACTACAGAGACCCAGTACTTC. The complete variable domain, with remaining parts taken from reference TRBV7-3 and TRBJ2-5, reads GAGVSQTPSNKVTEKGKYVELRCDPISGHTALYWYRQSLGQGPEFLIYFQGTGAADDSGLPNDRFFAVRPEGSVSTLKIQRTERGDSAVYLCASSSNTGTTETQYFGPGTRLLVL.

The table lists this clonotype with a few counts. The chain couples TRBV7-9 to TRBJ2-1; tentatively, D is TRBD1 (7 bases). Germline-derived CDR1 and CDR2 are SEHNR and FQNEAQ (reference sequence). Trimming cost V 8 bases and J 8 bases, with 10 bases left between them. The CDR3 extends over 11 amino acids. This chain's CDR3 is CASGRGDEQFF. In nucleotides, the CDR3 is TGTGCCAGCGGCAGGGGGGATGAGCAGTTCTTC.

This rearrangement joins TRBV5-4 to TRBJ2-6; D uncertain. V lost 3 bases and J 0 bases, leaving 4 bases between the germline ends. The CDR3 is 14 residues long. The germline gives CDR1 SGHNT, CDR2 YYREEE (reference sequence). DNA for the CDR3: TGTGCCAGCAGCTCAAACTCTGGGGCCAACGTCCTGACTTTC. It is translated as CASSSNSGANVLTF.

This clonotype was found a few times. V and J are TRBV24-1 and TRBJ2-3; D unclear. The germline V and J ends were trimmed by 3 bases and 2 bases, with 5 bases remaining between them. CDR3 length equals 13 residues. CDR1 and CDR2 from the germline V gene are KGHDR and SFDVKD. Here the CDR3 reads CATSDPYTDTQYF. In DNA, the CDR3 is TGTGCCACCAGTGATCCCTACACAGATACGCAGTATTTT.

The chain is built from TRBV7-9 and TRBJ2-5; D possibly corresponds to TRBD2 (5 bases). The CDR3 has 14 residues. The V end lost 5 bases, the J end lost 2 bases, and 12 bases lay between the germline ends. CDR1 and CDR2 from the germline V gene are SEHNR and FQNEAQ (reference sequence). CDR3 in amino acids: CASSPWGEQETQYF. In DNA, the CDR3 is TGTGCCAGCAGCCCTTGGGGAGAACAAGAGACCCAGTACTTC.

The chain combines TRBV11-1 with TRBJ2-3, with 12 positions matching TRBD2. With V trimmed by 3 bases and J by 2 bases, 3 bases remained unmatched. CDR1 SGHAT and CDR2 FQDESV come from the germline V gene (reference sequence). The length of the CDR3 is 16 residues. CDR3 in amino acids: CASSLGLAGNTDTQYF. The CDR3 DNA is TGTGCCAGCAGCTTGGGACTAGCGGGTAACACAGATACGCAGTATTTT.

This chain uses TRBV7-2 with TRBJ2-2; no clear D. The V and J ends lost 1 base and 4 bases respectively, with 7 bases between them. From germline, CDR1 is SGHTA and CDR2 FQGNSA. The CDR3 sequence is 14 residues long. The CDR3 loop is CASSLGKFTGELFF. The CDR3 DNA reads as TGTGCCAGCAGCTTAGGCAAATTCACCGGGGAGCTGTTTTTT.

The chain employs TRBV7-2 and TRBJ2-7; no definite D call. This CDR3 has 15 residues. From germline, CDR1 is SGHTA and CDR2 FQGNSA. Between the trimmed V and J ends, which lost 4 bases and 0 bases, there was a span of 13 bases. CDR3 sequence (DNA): TGTGCCAGCAGCTCCCCTCATAGAGGCTCCTACGAGCAGTACGTC. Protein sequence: CASSSPHRGSYEQYV.

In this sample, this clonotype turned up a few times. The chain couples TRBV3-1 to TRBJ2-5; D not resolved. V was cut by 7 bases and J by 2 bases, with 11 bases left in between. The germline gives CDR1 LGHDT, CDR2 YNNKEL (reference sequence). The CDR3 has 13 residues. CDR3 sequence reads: CASTPSRQETQYF. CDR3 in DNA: TGTGCCAGCACCCCCAGCCGACAAGAGACCCAGTACTTC.

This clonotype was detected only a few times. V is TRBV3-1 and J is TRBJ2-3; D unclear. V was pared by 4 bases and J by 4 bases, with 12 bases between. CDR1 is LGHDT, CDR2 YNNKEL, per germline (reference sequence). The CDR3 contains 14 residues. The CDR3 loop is CASSPRNIPDTQYF. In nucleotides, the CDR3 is TGTGCCAGCAGCCCCAGGAACATCCCAGATACGCAGTATTTT.

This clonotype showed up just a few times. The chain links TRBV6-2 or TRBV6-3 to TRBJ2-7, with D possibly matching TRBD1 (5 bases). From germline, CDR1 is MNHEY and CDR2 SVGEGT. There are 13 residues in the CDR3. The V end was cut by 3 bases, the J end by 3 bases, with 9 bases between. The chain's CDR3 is CASSYLQGYEQYV. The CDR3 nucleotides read TGTGCCAGCAGTTATCTGCAGGGCTACGAGCAGTACGTC.

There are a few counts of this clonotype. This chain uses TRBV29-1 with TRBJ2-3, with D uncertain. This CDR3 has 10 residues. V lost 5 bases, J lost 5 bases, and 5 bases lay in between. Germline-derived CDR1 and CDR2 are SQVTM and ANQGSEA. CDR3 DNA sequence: TGCAGCGTTCGCCGAGATACGCAGTATTTT. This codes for CSVRRDTQYF.

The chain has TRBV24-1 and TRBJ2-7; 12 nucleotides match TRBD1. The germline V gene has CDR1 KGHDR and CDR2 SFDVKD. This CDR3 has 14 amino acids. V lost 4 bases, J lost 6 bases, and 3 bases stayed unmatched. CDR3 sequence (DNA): TGTGCCACCAGTGACCCGGGACAGGGGGCCGAGCAGTACTTC. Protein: CATSDPGQGAEQYF.

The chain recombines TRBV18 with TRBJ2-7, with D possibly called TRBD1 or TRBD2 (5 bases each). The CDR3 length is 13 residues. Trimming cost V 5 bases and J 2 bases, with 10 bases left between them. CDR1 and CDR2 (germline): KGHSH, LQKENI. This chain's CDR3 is CASSEGTAYEQYF. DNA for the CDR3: TGTGCCAGCTCAGAGGGGACCGCCTACGAGCAGTACTTC.

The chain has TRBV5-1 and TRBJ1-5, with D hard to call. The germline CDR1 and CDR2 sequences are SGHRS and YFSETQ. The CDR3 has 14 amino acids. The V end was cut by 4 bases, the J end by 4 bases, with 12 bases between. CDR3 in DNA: TGCGCCAGCAGCCCCCTGGGCGGGAATCAGCCCCAGCATTTT. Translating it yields CASSPLGGNQPQHF.

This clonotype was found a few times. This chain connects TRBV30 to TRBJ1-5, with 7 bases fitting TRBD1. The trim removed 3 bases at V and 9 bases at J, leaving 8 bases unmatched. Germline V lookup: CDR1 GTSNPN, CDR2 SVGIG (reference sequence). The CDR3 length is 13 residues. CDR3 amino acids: CAWSDRVLGPQHF. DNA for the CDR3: TGTGCCTGGAGCGACAGGGTCCTTGGGCCCCAGCATTTT.

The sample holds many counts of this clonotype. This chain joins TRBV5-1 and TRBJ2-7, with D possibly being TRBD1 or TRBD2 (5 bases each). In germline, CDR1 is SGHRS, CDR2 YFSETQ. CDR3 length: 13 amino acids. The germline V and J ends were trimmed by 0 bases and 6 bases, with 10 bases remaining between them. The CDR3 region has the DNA TGCGCCAGCAGCTTGGCGGGGACCGGCGAGCAGTACTTC. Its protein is CASSLAGTGEQYF. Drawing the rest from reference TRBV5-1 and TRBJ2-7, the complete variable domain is KAGVTQTPRYLIKTRGQQVTLSCSPISGHRSVSWYQQTPGQGLQFLFEYFSETQRNKGNFPGRFSGRQFSNSRSEMNVSTLELGDSALYLCASSLAGTGEQYFGPGTRLTVT.

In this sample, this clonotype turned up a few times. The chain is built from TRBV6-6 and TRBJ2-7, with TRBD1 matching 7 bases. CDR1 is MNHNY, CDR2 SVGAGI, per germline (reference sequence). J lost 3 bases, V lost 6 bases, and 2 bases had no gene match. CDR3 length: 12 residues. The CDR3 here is CASSPGGYEQYV. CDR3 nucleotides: TGTGCCAGCAGCCCAGGGGGCTACGAGCAGTACGTC.

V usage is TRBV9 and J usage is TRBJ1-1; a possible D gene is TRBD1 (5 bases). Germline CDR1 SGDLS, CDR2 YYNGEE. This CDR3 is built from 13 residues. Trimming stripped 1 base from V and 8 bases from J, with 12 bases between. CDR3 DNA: TGTGCCAGCAGCGTATCCGGACAATTCGAAGCTTTCTTT. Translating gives CASSVSGQFEAFF.

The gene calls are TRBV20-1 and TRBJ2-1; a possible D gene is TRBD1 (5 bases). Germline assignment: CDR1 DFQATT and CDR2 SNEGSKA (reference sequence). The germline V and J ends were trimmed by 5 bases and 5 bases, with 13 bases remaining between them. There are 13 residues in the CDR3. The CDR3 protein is CSASGRANNEQFF. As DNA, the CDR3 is TGCAGTGCTTCCGGCAGGGCCAACAATGAGCAGTTCTTC.